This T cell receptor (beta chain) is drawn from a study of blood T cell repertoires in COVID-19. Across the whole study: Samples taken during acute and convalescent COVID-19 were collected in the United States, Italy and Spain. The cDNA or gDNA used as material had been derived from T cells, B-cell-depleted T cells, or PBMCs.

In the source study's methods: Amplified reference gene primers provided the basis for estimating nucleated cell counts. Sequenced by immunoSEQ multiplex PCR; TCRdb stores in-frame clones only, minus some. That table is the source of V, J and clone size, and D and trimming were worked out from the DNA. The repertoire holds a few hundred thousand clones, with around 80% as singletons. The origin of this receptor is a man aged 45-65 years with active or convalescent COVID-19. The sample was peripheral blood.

The CDR3 loop reads CASSQTGTTPYNEQFF. For the CDR3, the DNA is TGTGCCAGCAGCCAGACCGGGACTACCCCCTACAATGAGCAGTTCTTC. The J gene is TRBJ2-1, the V gene TRBV7-2, with TRBD2 matching 7 bases. V lost 5 bases, J lost 2 bases, and 9 bases stayed unmatched. The germline CDR1 and CDR2 sequences are SGHTA and FQGNSA. CDR3 length: 16 residues.